A selection of T cell receptor beta chains follows, all from one sample in a study of blood T cells in healthy people across ages. TCRdb called the 5' RACE reads again in MiXCR, with one record for every CDR3 protein. The sample has under 1,100,000 distinct CDR3 sequences; under 30% are singletons. These data were also filed under a second study, of T cells of mothers and their children.

The sample comprised blood. The receptors derive from a girl between 2 and 10 years old in good health. Each CDR3 is given with its conserved first and last residue. The D gene is left open where the match is weak. The size of a clone is reported for some rows only, either as once, few or many, or as a class for expanded clones.

J: TRBJ1-2
V: TRBV27
D: NA
size: NA
DNA: TGTGCCAGCAGCCCCGGCTCGACCCTCTATGGCTACACCTTC
CDR3: CASSPGSTLYGYTF

J: TRBJ2-7
V: TRBV28
D: NA
size: few
DNA: TGTGCCAGCAGTTCATACAGGGCCTACGAGCAGTACTTC
CDR3: CASSSYRAYEQYF

J: TRBJ2-5
V: TRBV29-1
D: TRBD1
size: NA
DNA: TGCAGCGCCAATCGTCGAGGACAGGGTCGAAGGGAGACCCAGTACTTC
CDR3: CSANRRGQGRRETQYF

J: TRBJ2-2
V: TRBV6-6
D: TRBD1
size: few
DNA: TGTGCCAGCAGTTACTCCTCACAGGGGACCGGGGAGCTGTTTTTT
CDR3: CASSYSSQGTGELFF

J: TRBJ2-5
V: TRBV28
D: NA
size: few
DNA: TGTGCCAGCAGGCGTGTCGGACTGTCCCAGAGGACCCAGTACTTC
CDR3: CASRRVGLSQRTQYF

J: TRBJ1-5
V: TRBV6-6
D: NA
size: NA
DNA: TGTGCCAGTCGAGAGGGGCTCGGAGGAAAGCCCCAGCATTTT
CDR3: CASREGLGGKPQHF

J: TRBJ2-7
V: TRBV2
D: NA
size: few
DNA: TGTGCCAGCAGTGCCCTGGGGGGCTACGAGCAGTACTTC
CDR3: CASSALGGYEQYF

J: TRBJ1-1
V: TRBV20-1
D: NA
size: many
DNA: TGCAGTGCTAGACAGAACACTGAAGCTTTCTTT
CDR3: CSARQNTEAFF

J: TRBJ2-7
V: TRBV7-9
D: NA
size: few
DNA: TGTGCCAGCAGCTTCGACGATTACTACGAGCAGTACTTC
CDR3: CASSFDDYYEQYF

J: TRBJ2-1
V: TRBV20-1
D: NA
size: NA
DNA: TGCAGTGCTAGAGATTTTTGGGACTCCTACAATGAGCAGTTCTTC
CDR3: CSARDFWDSYNEQFF

J: TRBJ2-1
V: TRBV10-3
D: NA
size: NA
DNA: TGTGCCATCAGTGCCCGCAATGAGCAGTTCTTC
CDR3: CAISARNEQFF

J: TRBJ1-1
V: TRBV7-6
D: NA
size: many
DNA: TGTGCCAGCAGCTTAAAGGTGAACACTGAAGCTTTCTTT
CDR3: CASSLKVNTEAFF

J: TRBJ2-1
V: TRBV21-1
D: NA
size: NA
DNA: TGTGCCAGCAGCAAACGTGGGGCTAGCTCCTACAATGAGCAGTTCTTC
CDR3: CASSKRGASSYNEQFF

J: TRBJ1-1
V: TRBV20-1
D: NA
size: NA
DNA: TGCAGTGCTAGAGATCCGGGGGTTTGGAACACTGAAGCTTTCTTT
CDR3: CSARDPGVWNTEAFF

J: TRBJ1-2
V: TRBV24-1
D: NA
size: NA
DNA: TGTGCCACCAGTGATTCGACAGAGACTAACTATGGCTACACCTTC
CDR3: CATSDSTETNYGYTF

J: TRBJ2-7
V: TRBV28
D: TRBD2
size: NA
DNA: TGTGCCAGCAGTACCTTCGGGGGGAGGTACGAGCAGTACTTC
CDR3: CASSTFGGRYEQYF

J: TRBJ1-5
V: TRBV9
D: NA
size: NA
DNA: TGTGCCAGCAGCGTAGTGGCATTTTATAGCAATCAGCCCCAGCATTTT
CDR3: CASSVVAFYSNQPQHF

J: TRBJ2-7
V: TRBV5-5
D: TRBD2
size: NA
DNA: TGTGCCAGCAGCTCGGGGACTAGCGGGCGTCCCTACGAGCAGTACTTC
CDR3: CASSSGTSGRPYEQYF

J: TRBJ1-1
V: TRBV12-3/TRBV12-4
D: NA
size: NA
DNA: TGTGCCAGCACCGATCAGGGTGAAGCTTTCTTT
CDR3: CASTDQGEAFF

J: TRBJ2-1
V: TRBV6-5
D: TRBD1
size: few
DNA: TGTGCCAGCATTCCGGGACAGGGCTACAATGAGCAGTTCTTC
CDR3: CASIPGQGYNEQFF

J: TRBJ2-5
V: TRBV3-1
D: NA
size: NA
DNA: TGTGCCAGCAGCCAATCAACAAAACAAGAGACCCAGTACTTC
CDR3: CASSQSTKQETQYF

J: TRBJ2-1
V: TRBV11-2
D: TRBD2
size: NA
DNA: TGTGCCAGCAGCGGGATGATAATTGCGGGAGCTGCCGTTGAGCAGTTCTTC
CDR3: CASSGMIIAGAAVEQFF

J: TRBJ1-4
V: TRBV28
D: NA
size: many
DNA: TGTGCCAGCAGTCTCAGCGGGTTTCAAGAAAAACTGTTTTTT
CDR3: CASSLSGFQEKLFF

J: TRBJ1-2
V: TRBV7-2
D: NA
size: NA
DNA: TGTGCCAGCAGCCAGGAACCGGGATCCCGGGACGGCTACACCTTC
CDR3: CASSQEPGSRDGYTF

J: TRBJ1-1
V: TRBV18
D: NA
size: NA
DNA: TGTGCCAGCTCACCATACGAGGGTCGAATTGAAGCTTTCTTT
CDR3: CASSPYEGRIEAFF

J: TRBJ2-6
V: TRBV13
D: NA
size: few
DNA: TGTGCCAGCGGTGTAGGGCCAAGGGCGTTGTCTGGGGCCAACGTCCTGACTTTC
CDR3: CASGVGPRALSGANVLTF

J: TRBJ1-2
V: TRBV20-1
D: TRBD1
size: many
DNA: TGCAGTGCTAGAGCCCCCACAGGGGGCGAGGCCTATGGCTACACCTTC
CDR3: CSARAPTGGEAYGYTF

J: TRBJ2-7
V: TRBV10-3
D: NA
size: NA
DNA: TGTGCCATCAGTGAGTCAAAAGGCGGCCACGAGCAGTACTTC
CDR3: CAISESKGGHEQYF

J: TRBJ2-5
V: TRBV5-1
D: TRBD2
size: few
DNA: TGCGCCAGCAGCTCAGGACTAGCGAAAGAGACCCAGTACTTC
CDR3: CASSSGLAKETQYF

J: TRBJ2-3
V: TRBV20-1
D: TRBD1
size: NA
DNA: TGCAGTGCTAAAAACAGGGGGCGCAGCACAGATACGCAGTATTTT
CDR3: CSAKNRGRSTDTQYF

J: TRBJ2-1
V: TRBV4-1
D: TRBD2
size: NA
DNA: TGCGCCAGCAGCCAAGTTCCCGGGACTAGCTCGGATGAGCAGTTCTTC
CDR3: CASSQVPGTSSDEQFF

J: TRBJ1-2
V: TRBV29-1
D: NA
size: NA
DNA: TGCAGCGTTTTGACAGCTGATTTCTATGGCTACACCTTC
CDR3: CSVLTADFYGYTF

J: TRBJ2-7
V: TRBV7-2
D: NA
size: NA
DNA: TGTGCCAGCAGCTTCAGCGGGACAGGCGGGCAGTACTTC
CDR3: CASSFSGTGGQYF

J: TRBJ2-1
V: TRBV7-3
D: NA
size: few
DNA: TGTGCCAGCAGATTGCAGGCAAACAATGAGCAGTTCTTC
CDR3: CASRLQANNEQFF

J: TRBJ2-7
V: TRBV9
D: TRBD1
size: NA
DNA: TGTGCCAGCAGCTCGTCCGGGACAGGGCAAACCGAGCAGTACTTC
CDR3: CASSSSGTGQTEQYF

J: TRBJ2-5
V: TRBV28
D: TRBD1
size: NA
DNA: TGTGCCAGCAGTTTACCAACGGGACAGGGAGAGCTCTTC
CDR3: CASSLPTGQGELF

J: TRBJ2-1
V: TRBV11-2
D: NA
size: few
DNA: TGTGCCAGCAGCTTAGTAAGAGGGAAGGCTGAGCAGTTCTTC
CDR3: CASSLVRGKAEQFF

J: TRBJ1-6
V: TRBV6-1
D: NA
size: NA
DNA: TGTGCCAGCAGCCCACAGGGACTATCGATCCTTAATTCACCCCTCCACTTT
CDR3: CASSPQGLSILNSPLHF

J: TRBJ1-2
V: TRBV10-3
D: NA
size: NA
DNA: TGTGCCATCAGTGAGTGGGACACCCAGGTCGTAAGCTACACCTTC
CDR3: CAISEWDTQVVSYTF